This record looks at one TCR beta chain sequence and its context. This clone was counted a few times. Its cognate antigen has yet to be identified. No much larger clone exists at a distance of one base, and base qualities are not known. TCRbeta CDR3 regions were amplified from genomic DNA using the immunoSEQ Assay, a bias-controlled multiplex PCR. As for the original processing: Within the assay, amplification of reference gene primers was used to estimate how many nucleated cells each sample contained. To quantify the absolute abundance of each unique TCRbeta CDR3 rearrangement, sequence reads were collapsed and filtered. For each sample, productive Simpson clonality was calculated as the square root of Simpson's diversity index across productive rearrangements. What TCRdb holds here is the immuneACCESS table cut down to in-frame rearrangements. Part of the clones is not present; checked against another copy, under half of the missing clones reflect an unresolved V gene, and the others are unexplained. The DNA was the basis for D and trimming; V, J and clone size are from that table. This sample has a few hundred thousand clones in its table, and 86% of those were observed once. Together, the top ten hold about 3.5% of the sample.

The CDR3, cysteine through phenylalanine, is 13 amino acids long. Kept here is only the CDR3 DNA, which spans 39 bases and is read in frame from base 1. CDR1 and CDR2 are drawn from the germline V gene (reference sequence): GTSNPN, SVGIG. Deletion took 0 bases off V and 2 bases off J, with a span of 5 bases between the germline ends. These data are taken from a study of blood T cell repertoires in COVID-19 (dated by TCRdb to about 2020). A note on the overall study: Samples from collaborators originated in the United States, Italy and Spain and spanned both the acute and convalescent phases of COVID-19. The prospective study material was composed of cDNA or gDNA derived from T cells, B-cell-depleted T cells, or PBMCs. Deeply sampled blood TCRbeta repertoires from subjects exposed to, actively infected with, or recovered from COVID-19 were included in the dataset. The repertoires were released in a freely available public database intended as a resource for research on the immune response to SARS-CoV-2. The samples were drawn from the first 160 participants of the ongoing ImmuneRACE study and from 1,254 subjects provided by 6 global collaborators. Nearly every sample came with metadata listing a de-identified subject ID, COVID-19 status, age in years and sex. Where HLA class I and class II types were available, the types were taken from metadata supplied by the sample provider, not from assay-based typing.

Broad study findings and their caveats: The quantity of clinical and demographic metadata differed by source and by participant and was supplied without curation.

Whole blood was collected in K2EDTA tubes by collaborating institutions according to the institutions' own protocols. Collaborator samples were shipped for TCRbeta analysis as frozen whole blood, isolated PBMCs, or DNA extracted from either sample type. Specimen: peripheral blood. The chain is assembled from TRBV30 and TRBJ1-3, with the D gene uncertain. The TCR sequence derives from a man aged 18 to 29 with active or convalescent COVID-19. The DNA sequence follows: TGTGCCTGGAGTGTACAAACTGGAAACACCATATATTTT. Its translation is CAWSVQTGNTIYF.